This T cell receptor beta chain was captured in a study of shared clonotypes between healthy human individuals. Whole-study findings and limits: A small donor pool kept down the genetic and exposure-history diversity that was represented. The sole specimen, blood, was sampled, and tissue repertoires likely differ.

Concerning this clone itself: Its target is unknown.

In the authors' workflow: ImmunoSEQ yielded junction-only sequences lacking quality scores, so filtering differed. Using immunoSEQ multiplex PCR, the repertoire was profiled, and TCRdb retains in-frame clones only, with some absent. The DNA gave D and trimming, while V, J and clone size come from that table. Altogether hundreds of thousands of clones are present, around 78% being singletons, with the ten largest covering around 13%. This clonotype was sampled from a woman between 40 and 50 years old in good health. Some clones in this sample may be carry-over from other donors' samples. The material sequenced was PBMCs.

CDR3 coding DNA: TGTGCCAGCAGCTTAGGGGTGGTGGGGAGTCAAGAGACCCAGTACTTC. Protein: CASSLGVVGSQETQYF. The rearrangement uses TRBV7-9 and TRBJ2-5, with a tentative D call TRBD2 (5 bases). The CDR3 extends over 16 amino acids. CDR1 is SEHNR and CDR2 is FQNEAQ in the germline V gene (reference sequence). V lost 1 base, J lost 2 bases, and 14 bases lay in between.